The source of this T cell receptor (beta chain) is a study of identifying expanded T cells in peripheral blood. Collection occurred without any documented infections or immune events in donors. Study findings and constraints: Variance in clone template counts between approximately two-week samples significantly increased with total template count across all healthy donors. Over two and four weeks, about 15 and 19 clones changed, versus roughly 1.1 between replicates.

Assay used: immunoSEQ multiplex PCR; TCRdb lists only in-frame clones, some missing. This table holds 95,000 to 150,000 clones, 84% found once. Remarks on this clone: Its target is unknown.

Trimming removed 0 bases from V and 2 bases from J, with 8 bases in between. The germline V gene encodes CDR1 SGHRS and CDR2 YFSETQ. This CDR3 comprises 14 residues. The material sequenced was blood. The rearrangement uses TRBV5-1 and TRBJ1-1; maybe TRBD1 (5 bases). The receptor comes from a person aged 18 to 69 in good health. CDR3 sequence (DNA): TGCGCCAGCAGCTTGGGGGGGAGAAACACTGAAGCTTTCTTT. Translation: CASSLGGRNTEAFF.